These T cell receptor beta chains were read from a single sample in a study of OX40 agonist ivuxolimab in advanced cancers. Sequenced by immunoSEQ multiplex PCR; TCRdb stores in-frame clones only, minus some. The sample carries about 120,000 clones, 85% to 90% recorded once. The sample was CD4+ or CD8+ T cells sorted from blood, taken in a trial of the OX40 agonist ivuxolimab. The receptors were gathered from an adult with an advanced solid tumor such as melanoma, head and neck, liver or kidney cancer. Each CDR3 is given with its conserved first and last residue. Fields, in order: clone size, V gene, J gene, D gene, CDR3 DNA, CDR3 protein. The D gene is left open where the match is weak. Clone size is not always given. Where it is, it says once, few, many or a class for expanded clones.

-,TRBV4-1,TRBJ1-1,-,TGCGCCAGCAGCCACTCCAGGTGGGCCGAAGCTTTCTTT,CASSHSRWAEAFF
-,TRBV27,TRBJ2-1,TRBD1,TGTGCCAGCAGTTTATTTACTCCGGGACAGGGGGCGCACAATGAGCAGTTCTTC,CASSLFTPGQGAHNEQFF
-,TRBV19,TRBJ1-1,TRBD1,TGTGCCAGTAGTAGCTGGACAGGGCCTAACACTGAAGCTTTCTTT,CASSSWTGPNTEAFF
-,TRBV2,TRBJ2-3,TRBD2,TGTGCCAGCGAAGGGACTAGCCGAACAGATACGCAGTATTTT,CASEGTSRTDTQYF
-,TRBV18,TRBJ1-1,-,TGTGCCAGCCGCCGTACAACAGGGTATACTGAAGCTTTCTTT,CASRRTTGYTEAFF
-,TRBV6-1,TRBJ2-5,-,TGTGCCAGCAAGGTCCGCCGGTTGGTGGAGACCCAGTACTTC,CASKVRRLVETQYF
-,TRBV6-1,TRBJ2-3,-,TGTGCCAGCAGTGAACAGCCGCTACACACAGATACGCAGTATTTT,CASSEQPLHTDTQYF
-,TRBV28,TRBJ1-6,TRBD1,TGTGCCAGCAGGCTTACCGGGACAGGGGGTAATTCACCCCTCCACTTT,CASRLTGTGGNSPLHF
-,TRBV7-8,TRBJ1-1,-,TGTGCCAGCAGCTTACAGGGCCAGCCGACTGAAGCTTTCTTT,CASSLQGQPTEAFF
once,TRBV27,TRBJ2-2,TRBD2,TGTGCCACCACGAAGGGGAGGGCCGGGGAGCTGTTTTTT,CATTKGRAGELFF
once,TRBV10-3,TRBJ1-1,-,TGTGCCATCAGTGGGGCGGCAGACACTGAAGCTTTCTTT,CAISGAADTEAFF
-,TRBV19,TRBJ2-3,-,TGTGCCAGCGGTAGGGGGAGTAGCACAGATACGCAGTATTTT,CASGRGSSTDTQYF
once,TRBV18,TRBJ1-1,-,TGTGCCAGCTCAAATGGACAATCAAACACTGAAGCTTTCTTT,CASSNGQSNTEAFF
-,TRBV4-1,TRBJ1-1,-,TGCGCCAGCAGCCAAGACCTTAGAGAGAACACTGAAGCTTTCTTT,CASSQDLRENTEAFF
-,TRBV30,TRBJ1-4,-,TGTGCCTGGAGTGTCAAGGCAACCGAAAAACTGTTTTTT,CAWSVKATEKLFF
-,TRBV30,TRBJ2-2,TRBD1,TGTGCCTGGAGTGGGGGGACAGGGAATCCCGGGGAGCTGTTTTTT,CAWSGGTGNPGELFF
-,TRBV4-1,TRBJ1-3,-,TGCGCCAGCAGCCAACCACCGGGACGTATCTCTGGAAACACCATATATTTT,CASSQPPGRISGNTIYF
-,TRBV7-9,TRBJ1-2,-,TGTGCCAGCAGCTTATCGTCCAAGTCCTATGGCTACACCTTC,CASSLSSKSYGYTF
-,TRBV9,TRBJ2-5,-,TGTGCCAGCAGCATGGGCCTTCAAGAGACCCAGTACTTC,CASSMGLQETQYF
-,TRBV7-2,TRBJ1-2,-,TGTGCCAGCAGCCCCGGGTTACATGGCTACACCTTC,CASSPGLHGYTF
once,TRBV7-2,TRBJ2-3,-,TGTGCCAGCAGCTCGGACATCACAGATACGCAGTATTTT,CASSSDITDTQYF
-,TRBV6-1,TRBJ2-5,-,TGTGCCAGCAGTCAGGGGGGGGAGACCCAGTACTTC,CASSQGGETQYF
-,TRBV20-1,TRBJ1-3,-,TGCAGTGCTGCCCGGGGAAACACCATATATTTT,CSAARGNTIYF
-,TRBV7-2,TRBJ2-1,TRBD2,TGTGCCAGCAGCACCCGACTAGCGGGGGGGCAGGGGCAGTTCTTC,CASSTRLAGGQGQFF
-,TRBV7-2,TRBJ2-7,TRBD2,TGTGCCAGCAGCCCGGGACTAGCTTTGCACGAGCAGTACTTC,CASSPGLALHEQYF
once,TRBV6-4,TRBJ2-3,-,TGTGCCAGCAGTGACCACGGGGGTTTGGCAGATACGCAGTATTTT,CASSDHGGLADTQYF
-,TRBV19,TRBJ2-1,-,TGTGCCAGTAGAGGGGACGGGAGCTCCTACAATGAGCAGTTCTTC,CASRGDGSSYNEQFF
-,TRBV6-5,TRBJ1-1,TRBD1,TGTGCCAGCAGTTATGACGACAGGGTGTTGAACACTGAAGCTTTCTTT,CASSYDDRVLNTEAFF
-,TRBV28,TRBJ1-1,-,TGTGCCAGCAGCTCCCAGGGACCCCAAAGTTACTTT,CASSSQGPQSYF
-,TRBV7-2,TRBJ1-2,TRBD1,TGTGCCAGCAGCCGGGGACAGAACTATGGCTACACCTTC,CASSRGQNYGYTF
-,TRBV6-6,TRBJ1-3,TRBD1,TGTGCCAGCGGGCCGTACACAGGGGCGGGAAACACCATATATTTT,CASGPYTGAGNTIYF
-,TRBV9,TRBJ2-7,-,TGTGCCAGCAGCGCAGTGGGCTTTTACGAGCAGTACTTC,CASSAVGFYEQYF
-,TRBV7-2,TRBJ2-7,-,TGTGCCAGCAGCTTACCGAAATTTTCCTACGAGCAGTACTTC,CASSLPKFSYEQYF
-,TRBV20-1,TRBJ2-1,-,TGCAGTGCTAGAGAGGGGGTAAAGGTGTTCTTC,CSAREGVKVFF
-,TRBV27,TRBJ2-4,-,TGTGCCAGCAGTTTCCTGACCTCCACGGCCAAAAACATTCAGTACTTC,CASSFLTSTAKNIQYF
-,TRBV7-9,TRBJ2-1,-,TGTGCCAGCAACTCCCCCCCCTATAGCTCTGCCAGGGATGAGCAGTTCTTC,CASNSPPYSSARDEQFF
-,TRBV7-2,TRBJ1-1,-,TGTGCCAGCAGCCTCCCTGCGGTCGCTGAAGCTTTCTTT,CASSLPAVAEAFF
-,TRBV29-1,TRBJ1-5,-,TGCAGCGTCGCGTTAGGCCCCGTGGATCAGCCCCAGCATTTT,CSVALGPVDQPQHF
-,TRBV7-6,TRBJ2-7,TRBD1,TGTGCCAGCAGCCCCGGGACAGGGTCGTACGAGCAGTACTTC,CASSPGTGSYEQYF
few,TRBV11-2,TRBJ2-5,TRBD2,TGTGCCAGCAGGGGTAGCGGGGGGAAGGAGACCCAGTACTTC,CASRGSGGKETQYF
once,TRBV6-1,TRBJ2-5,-,TGTGCCAGCAGTCGACAGCCTCAAGGGGAGACCCAGTACTTC,CASSRQPQGETQYF